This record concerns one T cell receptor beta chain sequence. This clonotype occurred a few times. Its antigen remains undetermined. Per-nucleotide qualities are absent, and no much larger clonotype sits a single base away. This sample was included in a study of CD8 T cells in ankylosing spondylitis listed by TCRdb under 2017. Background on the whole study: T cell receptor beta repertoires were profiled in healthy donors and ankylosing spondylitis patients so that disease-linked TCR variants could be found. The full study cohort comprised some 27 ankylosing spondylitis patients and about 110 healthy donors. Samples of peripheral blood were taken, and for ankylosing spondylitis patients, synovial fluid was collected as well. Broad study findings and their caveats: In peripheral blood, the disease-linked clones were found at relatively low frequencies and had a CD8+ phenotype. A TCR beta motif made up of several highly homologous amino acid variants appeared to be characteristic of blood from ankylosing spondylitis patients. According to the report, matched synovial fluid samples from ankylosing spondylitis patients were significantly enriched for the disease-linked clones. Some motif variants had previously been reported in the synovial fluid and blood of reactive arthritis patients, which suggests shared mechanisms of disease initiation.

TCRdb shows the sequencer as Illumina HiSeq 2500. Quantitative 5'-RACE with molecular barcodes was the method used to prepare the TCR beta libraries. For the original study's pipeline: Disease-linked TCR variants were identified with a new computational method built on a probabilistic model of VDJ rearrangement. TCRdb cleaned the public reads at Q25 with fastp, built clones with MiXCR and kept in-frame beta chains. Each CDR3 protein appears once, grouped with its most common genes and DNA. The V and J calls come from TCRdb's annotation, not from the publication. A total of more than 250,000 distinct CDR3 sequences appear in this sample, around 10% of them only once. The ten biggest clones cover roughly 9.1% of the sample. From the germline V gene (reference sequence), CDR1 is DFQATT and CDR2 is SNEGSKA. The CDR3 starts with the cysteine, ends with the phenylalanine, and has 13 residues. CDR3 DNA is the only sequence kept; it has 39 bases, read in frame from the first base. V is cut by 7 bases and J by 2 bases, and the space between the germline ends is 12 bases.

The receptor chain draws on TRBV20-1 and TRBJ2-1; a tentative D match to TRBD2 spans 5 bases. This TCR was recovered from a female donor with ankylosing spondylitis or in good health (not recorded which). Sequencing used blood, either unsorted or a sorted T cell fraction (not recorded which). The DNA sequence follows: TGCAGTGTTCGAGCGGTGGCCTACAATGAGCAGTTCTTC. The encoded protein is CSVRAVAYNEQFF.